A single sample is the source of the 11 T cell receptor beta chains below, sequenced in a study of T cell changes during pregnancy in multiple sclerosis. Using immunoSEQ multiplex PCR, the repertoire was profiled, and TCRdb retains in-frame clones only, with some absent. The profile shows some 40,000 clones, around 93% of them singletons. The sample consisted of CD4+ T cells from peripheral blood mononuclear cells, taken after pregnancy. These receptors were collected from a female donor with multiple sclerosis, enrolled in a pregnancy study.

The chain uses TRBV7-6 and TRBJ1-6; 7 positions agree with TRBD1. The CDR3 has 16 amino acids. CDR1 SGHVS and CDR2 FNYEAQ come from the germline V gene. Losses at the gene ends were 5 bases for V and 14 bases for J; bases not matched to a gene: 18. CDR3 sequence (DNA): TGTGCCAGCAGCCCACTAGGCAGGGGGGAAATTCAGGCCCTCCACTTT. Protein: CASSPLGRGEIQALHF.

The V call is TRBV18, the J call TRBJ2-2; tentatively, D is TRBD1 (6 bases). V was cut by 3 bases and J by 2 bases, with 16 bases left in between. The CDR3 consists of 17 residues. The germline V gene encodes CDR1 KGHSH and CDR2 LQKENI. In nucleotides, the CDR3 is TGTGCCAGCTCACCCACTGGGTCAGGGGCCAACACCGGGGAGCTGTTTTTT. Its translation is CASSPTGSGANTGELFF.

The rearrangement joins TRBV5-1 to TRBJ2-5; D is uncertain. Germline V CDR1 and CDR2: SGHRS, YFSETQ. Trimming took off 5 bases at V and 5 bases at J, with 16 bases between the two ends. The CDR3 has 14 residues. CDR3 coding DNA: TGCGCCAGCAGAGTTACGAGCAATACTGAGACCCAGTACTTC. Encoded protein: CASRVTSNTETQYF. Variable domain in full (rest from reference TRBV5-1 and TRBJ2-5): KAGVTQTPRYLIKTRGQQVTLSCSPISGHRSVSWYQQTPGQGLQFLFEYFSETQRNKGNFPGRFSGRQFSNSRSEMNVSTLELGDSALYLCASRVTSNTETQYFGPGTRLLVL.

The genes are TRBV10-3 and TRBJ1-6, with 8 bases lining up with TRBD1. The CDR3 covers 15 residues. The V segment lost 2 bases and the J segment 8 bases; nucleotides outside the gene matches: 5. Germline CDR1 and CDR2: ENHRY and SYGVKD. The DNA of the CDR3 is TGTGCCATCAGTGAGCAGGGGGCGGCGGATTCACCCCTCCACTTT. Amino acids: CAISEQGAADSPLHF.

The genes are TRBV5-8 and TRBJ2-4, with 13 bases matching TRBD2. Germline lookup yields CDR1 SGHTS and CDR2 YDEGEE. J gave up 1 base and V 4 bases, and 14 bases lay outside the gene matches. The CDR3 has 20 residues. This CDR3 is CASSPTSGGPQGVAKNIQYF. The CDR3 DNA reads TGTGCCAGCAGCCCGACTAGCGGGGGGCCTCAAGGGGTTGCCAAAAACATTCAGTACTTC.

This clone was seen a few times. The chain has TRBV5-4 and TRBJ2-1, with TRBD2 matching over 12 bases. The CDR3 sequence is 15 residues long. Germline V lookup: CDR1 SGHNT, CDR2 YYREEE (reference sequence). V gave up 4 bases and J gave up 10 bases; unmatched junction bases: 9. The CDR3 region is CASSIGSSGGGEQFF. CDR3 coding DNA: TGTGCCAGCAGCATTGGGTCTAGCGGGGGGGGAGAGCAGTTCTTC.

The CDR3 sequence is CASSSLAGGLTDTQYF. The CDR3 coding sequence is TGCGCCAGCAGCTCGTTAGCGGGGGGCCTAACAGATACGCAGTATTTT. V usage is TRBV5-1 and J usage is TRBJ2-3, with 10 bases matching TRBD2. Unmatched junction bases numbered 7, after V lost 3 bases and J lost 3 bases. The V gene's germline CDR1 is SGHRS and CDR2 YFSETQ. The CDR3 is made up of 16 amino acids. The whole variable domain, filled in from reference TRBV5-1 and TRBJ2-3, reads KAGVTQTPRYLIKTRGQQVTLSCSPISGHRSVSWYQQTPGQGLQFLFEYFSETQRNKGNFPGRFSGRQFSNSRSEMNVSTLELGDSALYLCASSSLAGGLTDTQYFGPGTRLTVL.

The chain has TRBV4-1 and TRBJ2-4, with 9 bases matching TRBD2. V trimming: 0 bases; J trimming: 2 bases; junction bases outside the gene matches: 14. CDR1 MGHRA and CDR2 YSYEKL come from the germline V gene. CDR3 size: 20 residues. The DNA of the CDR3 is TGCGCCAGCAGCCAAGAGGGCGGGGGGGCCGTCCCAGGCCCCAAAAACATTCAGTACTTC. Protein product: CASSQEGGGAVPGPKNIQYF.

CDR3 in DNA: TGTGCCAGCAGCCGGGATTCCTACGAGCAGTACTTC. This gives the protein CASSRDSYEQYF. V usage is TRBV5-4 and J usage is TRBJ2-7; D is possibly TRBD2 (5 bases). The CDR3 extends over 12 amino acids. The germline CDR1 and CDR2 sequences are SGHNT and YYREEE (reference sequence). V lost 4 bases and J 1 base, leaving 6 bases between the germline ends.

This clone was picked up a small number of times. This chain connects TRBV7-2 to TRBJ2-2; D is uncertain. This CDR3 has 13 amino acids. The germline CDR1 and CDR2 sequences are SGHTA and FQGNSA. V shed 1 base and J shed 4 bases, with 4 bases lying between them. Here the CDR3 DNA reads TGTGCCAGCAGCTTAGGGCCCACCGGGGAGCTGTTTTTT. Translation: CASSLGPTGELFF.

The chain recombines TRBV11-3 with TRBJ1-1; 9 nucleotides match TRBD1. Germline V gene lookup returns CDR1 SGHNT and CDR2 YENEEA. This CDR3 has 15 amino acids. The trim removed 5 bases at V and 8 bases at J, leaving 12 bases unmatched. The CDR3 DNA sequence: TGTGCCAGCAGCCTAACAGGGGGCGCACCACAGGAAGCTTTCTTT. It is translated as CASSLTGGAPQEAFF.